The T cell receptor beta chain under discussion was sequenced for a study of shared clonotypes between healthy human individuals. For each subset, genomic DNA was distributed in equal portions over several immunoSEQ plates. Profiling relied on immunoSEQ multiplex PCR, and the TCRdb table lists in-frame clones only, not all of them. The table lists 2 million to 2.5 million clones, less than 95% of them singletons. The CDR3 spans 15 residues. V shed 6 bases and J shed 7 bases, with 21 bases lying between them. Per the germline V gene, CDR1 is MNHNY and CDR2 is SVGAGI (reference sequence). From CD4+ cells came CD45RA+ naive and CD45RA-negative memory subsets. Concerning this clone: Its specificity is unknown.

Study results and limitations: Clonotypes shared by all four sorted-subset donors had higher generation probabilities than non-shared clonotypes.

The clonotype was recovered from a man aged 18 to 30 in good health. Some clones in this sample may be carry-over from other donors' samples. The genes are TRBV6-6 and TRBJ1-2; D may be TRBD1 (6 bases). The sequenced sample was naive CD4+ T cells from PBMCs. Subset denoted: CD45RA+ positively selected. DNA for the CDR3: TGTGCCAGCAGCACCAGTGGCAGGGGCTATGGTGGCTACACCTTC. Translation gives CASSTSGRGYGGYTF.